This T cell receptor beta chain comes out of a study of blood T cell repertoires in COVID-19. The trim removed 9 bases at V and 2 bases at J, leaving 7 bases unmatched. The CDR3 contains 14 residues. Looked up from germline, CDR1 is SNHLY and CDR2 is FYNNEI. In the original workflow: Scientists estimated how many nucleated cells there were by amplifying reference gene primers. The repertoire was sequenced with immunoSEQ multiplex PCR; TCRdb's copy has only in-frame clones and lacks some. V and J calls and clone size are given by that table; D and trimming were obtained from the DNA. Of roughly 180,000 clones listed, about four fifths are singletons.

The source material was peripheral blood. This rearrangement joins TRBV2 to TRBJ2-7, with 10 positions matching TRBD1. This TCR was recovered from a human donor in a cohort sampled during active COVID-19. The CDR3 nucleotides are TGTGCCAGTACCGGGACAGGGGTTACCTACGAGCAGTACTTC. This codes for CASTGTGVTYEQYF.